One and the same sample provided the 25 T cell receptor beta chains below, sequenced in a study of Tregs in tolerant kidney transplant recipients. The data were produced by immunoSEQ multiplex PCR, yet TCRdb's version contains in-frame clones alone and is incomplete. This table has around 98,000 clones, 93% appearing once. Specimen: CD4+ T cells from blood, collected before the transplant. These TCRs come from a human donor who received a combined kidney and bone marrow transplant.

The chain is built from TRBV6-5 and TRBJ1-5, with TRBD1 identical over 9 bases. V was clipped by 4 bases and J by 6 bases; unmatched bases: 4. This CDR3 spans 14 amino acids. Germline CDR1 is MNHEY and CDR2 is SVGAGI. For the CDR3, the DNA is TGTGCCAGCAGTTTCCCGACAGGGGGTCAGCCCCAGCATTTT. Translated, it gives CASSFPTGGQPQHF.

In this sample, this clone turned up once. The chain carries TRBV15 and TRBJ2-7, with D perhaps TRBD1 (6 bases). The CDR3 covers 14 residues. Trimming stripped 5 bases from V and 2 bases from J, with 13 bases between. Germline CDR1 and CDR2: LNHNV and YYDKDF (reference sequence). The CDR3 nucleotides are TGTGCCACCAGCCCTGGACAGATAGCCTACGAGCAGTACTTC. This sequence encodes CATSPGQIAYEQYF.

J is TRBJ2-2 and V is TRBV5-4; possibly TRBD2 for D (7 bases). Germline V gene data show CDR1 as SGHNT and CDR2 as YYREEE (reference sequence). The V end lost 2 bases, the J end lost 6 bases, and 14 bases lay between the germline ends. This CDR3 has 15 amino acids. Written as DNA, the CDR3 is TGTGCCAGCAGCTTCGGGGCGGGGGCCGCCGGGGAGCTGTTTTTT. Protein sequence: CASSFGAGAAGELFF.

The DNA of the CDR3 is TGTGCCAGCAGACCTTCCGGGACAGGCGGCGCGGGGGCTTTCTTT. The encoded protein is CASRPSGTGGAGAFF. The chain couples TRBV28 to TRBJ1-1, with 8 bases that match TRBD1. The germline gives CDR1 MDHEN, CDR2 SYDVKM. V lost 6 bases and J lost 11; bases outside the gene matches: 17. The CDR3 is 15 residues long.

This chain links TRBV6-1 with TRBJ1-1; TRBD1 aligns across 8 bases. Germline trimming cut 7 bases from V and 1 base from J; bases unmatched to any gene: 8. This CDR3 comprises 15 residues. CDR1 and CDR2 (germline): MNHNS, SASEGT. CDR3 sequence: CASKDRVAKNTEAFF. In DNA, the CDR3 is TGTGCCAGCAAGGACAGGGTCGCAAAGAACACTGAAGCTTTCTTT.

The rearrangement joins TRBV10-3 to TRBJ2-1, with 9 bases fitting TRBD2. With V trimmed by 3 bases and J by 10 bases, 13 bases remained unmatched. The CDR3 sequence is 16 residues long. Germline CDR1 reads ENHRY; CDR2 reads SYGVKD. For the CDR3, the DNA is TGTGCCATCAGTGACAATAGCGGGAGCACGTACGGGGAGCAGTTCTTC. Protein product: CAISDNSGSTYGEQFF.

The CDR3 DNA reads TGTGCCAGCAGAAGACTAGCGGGAGGTTTGAATACGCAGTATTTT. This codes for CASRRLAGGLNTQYF. The genes are TRBV2 and TRBJ2-3; TRBD2 matches 13 bases. CDR1 is SNHLY and CDR2 is FYNNEI in the germline V gene. CDR3 length: 15 amino acids. The ends lost 6 bases at V and 7 bases at J; junction bases unmatched: 7.

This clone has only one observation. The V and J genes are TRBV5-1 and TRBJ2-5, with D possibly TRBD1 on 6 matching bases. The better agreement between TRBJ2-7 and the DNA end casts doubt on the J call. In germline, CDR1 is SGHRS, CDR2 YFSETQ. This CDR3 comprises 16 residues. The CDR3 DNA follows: TGCGCCAGCAGCTTGGGGGGACACCGGGATTCCTACGAGCAGTACTTC. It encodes CASSLGGHRDSYEQYF.

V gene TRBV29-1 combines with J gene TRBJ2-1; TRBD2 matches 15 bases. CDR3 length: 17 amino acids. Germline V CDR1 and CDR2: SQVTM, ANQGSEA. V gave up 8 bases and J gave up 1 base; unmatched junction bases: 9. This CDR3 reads CSLSGTSGRLSYNEQFF. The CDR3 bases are TGCAGCTTGTCCGGGACTAGCGGGAGGTTATCCTACAATGAGCAGTTCTTC.

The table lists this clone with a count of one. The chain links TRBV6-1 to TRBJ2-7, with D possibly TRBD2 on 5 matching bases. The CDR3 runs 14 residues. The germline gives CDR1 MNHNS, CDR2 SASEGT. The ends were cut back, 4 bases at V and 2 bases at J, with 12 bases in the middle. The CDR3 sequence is CASSATGIPYEQYF. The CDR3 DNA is TGTGCCAGCAGTGCTACCGGGATCCCCTACGAGCAGTACTTC.

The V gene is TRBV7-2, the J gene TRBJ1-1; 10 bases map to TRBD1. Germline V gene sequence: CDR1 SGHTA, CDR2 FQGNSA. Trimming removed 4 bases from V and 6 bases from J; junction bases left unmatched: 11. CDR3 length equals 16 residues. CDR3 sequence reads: CASSSFRDRGLAEAFF. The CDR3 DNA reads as TGTGCCAGCAGCTCATTCCGGGACAGGGGTCTAGCTGAAGCTTTCTTT. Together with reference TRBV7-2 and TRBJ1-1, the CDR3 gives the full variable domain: GAGVSQSPSNKVTEKGKDVELRCDPISGHTALYWYRQSLGQGLEFLIYFQGNSAPDKSGLPSDRFSAERTGGSVSTLTIQRTQQEDSAVYLCASSSFRDRGLAEAFFGQGTRLTVV.

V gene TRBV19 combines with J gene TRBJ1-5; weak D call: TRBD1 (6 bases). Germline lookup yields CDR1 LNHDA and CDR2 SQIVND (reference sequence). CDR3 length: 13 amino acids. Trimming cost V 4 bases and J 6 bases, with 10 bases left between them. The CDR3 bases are TGTGCCAGTAGTAGTCAAGGGGGTCAGCCCCAGCATTTT. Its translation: CASSSQGGQPQHF.

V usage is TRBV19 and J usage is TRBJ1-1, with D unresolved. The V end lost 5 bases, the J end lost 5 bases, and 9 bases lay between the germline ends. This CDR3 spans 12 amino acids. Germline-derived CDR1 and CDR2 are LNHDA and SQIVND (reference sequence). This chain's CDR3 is CASSEARTEAFF. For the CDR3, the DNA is TGTGCCAGTAGTGAGGCCCGTACTGAAGCTTTCTTT. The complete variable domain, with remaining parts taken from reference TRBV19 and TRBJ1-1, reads DGGITQSPKYLFRKEGQNVTLSCEQNLNHDAMYWYRQDPGQGLRLIYYSQIVNDFQKGDIAEGYSVSREKKESFPLTVTSAQKNPTAFYLCASSEARTEAFFGQGTRLTVV.

CDR3 in amino acids: CASNSGGGPPSNEQFF. For the CDR3, the DNA is TGTGCCAGCAACTCTGGCGGGGGGCCCCCTTCCAATGAGCAGTTCTTC. The genes are TRBV2 and TRBJ2-1, with 8 bases that match TRBD2. The trim removed 7 bases at V and 6 bases at J, leaving 14 bases unmatched. CDR3 length equals 16 residues. CDR1 is SNHLY and CDR2 is FYNNEI in the germline V gene.

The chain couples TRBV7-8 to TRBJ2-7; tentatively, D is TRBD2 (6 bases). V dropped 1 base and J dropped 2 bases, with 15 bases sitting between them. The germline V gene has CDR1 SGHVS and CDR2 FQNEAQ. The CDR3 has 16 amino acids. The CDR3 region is CASSLGAGGTTYEQYF. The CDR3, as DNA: TGTGCCAGCAGCTTAGGGGCCGGCGGGACGACCTACGAGCAGTACTTC.

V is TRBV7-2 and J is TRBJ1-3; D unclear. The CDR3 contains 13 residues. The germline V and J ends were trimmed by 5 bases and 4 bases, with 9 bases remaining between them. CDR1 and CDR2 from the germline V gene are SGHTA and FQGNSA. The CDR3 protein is CASSGQTGNTIYF. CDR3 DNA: TGTGCCAGCAGCGGCCAGACAGGAAACACCATATATTTT. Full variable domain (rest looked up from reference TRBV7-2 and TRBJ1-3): GAGVSQSPSNKVTEKGKDVELRCDPISGHTALYWYRQSLGQGLEFLIYFQGNSAPDKSGLPSDRFSAERTGGSVSTLTIQRTQQEDSAVYLCASSGQTGNTIYFGEGSWLTVV.

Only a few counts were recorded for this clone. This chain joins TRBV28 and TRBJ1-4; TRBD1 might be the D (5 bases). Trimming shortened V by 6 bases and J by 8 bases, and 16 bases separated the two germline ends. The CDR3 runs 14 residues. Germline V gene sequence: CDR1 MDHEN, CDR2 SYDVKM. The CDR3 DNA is TGTGCCAGCAGGATGGAGGGGCTGGGCGAAAAACTGTTTTTT. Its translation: CASRMEGLGEKLFF.

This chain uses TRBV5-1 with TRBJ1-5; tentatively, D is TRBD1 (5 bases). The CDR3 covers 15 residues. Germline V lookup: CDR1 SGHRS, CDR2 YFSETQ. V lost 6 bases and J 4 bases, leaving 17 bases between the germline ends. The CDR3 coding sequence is TGCGCCAGCAAGCCTGATGGGGGGTTGAATCAGCCCCAGCATTTT. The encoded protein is CASKPDGGLNQPQHF.

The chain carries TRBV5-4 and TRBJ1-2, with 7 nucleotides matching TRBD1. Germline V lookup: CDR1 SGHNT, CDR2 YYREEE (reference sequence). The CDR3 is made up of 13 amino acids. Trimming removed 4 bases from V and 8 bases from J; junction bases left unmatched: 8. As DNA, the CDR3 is TGTGCCAGCAGCAAAGACAGGGCGCGAGGCTACACCTTC. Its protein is CASSKDRARGYTF.

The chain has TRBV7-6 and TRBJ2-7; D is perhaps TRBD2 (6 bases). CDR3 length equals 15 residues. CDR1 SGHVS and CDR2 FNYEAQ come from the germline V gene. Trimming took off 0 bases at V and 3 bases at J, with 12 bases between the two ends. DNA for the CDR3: TGTGCCAGCAGCTTAGCGGGGGGACGTGGCTACGAGCAGTACTTC. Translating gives CASSLAGGRGYEQYF.

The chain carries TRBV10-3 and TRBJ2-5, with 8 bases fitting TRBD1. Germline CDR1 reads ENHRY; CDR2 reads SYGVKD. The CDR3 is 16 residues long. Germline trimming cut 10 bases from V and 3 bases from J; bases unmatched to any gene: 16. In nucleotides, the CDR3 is TGTGCCACCGCCAGAGGTGGGGGACAGGACAAAGAGACCCAGTACTTC. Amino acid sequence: CATARGGGQDKETQYF.

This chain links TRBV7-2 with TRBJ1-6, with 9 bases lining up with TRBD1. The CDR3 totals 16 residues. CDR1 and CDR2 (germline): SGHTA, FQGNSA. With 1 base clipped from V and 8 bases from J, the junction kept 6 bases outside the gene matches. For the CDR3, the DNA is TGTGCCAGCAGCTTAGTTACAGGGGGCACACATTCACCCCTCCACTTT. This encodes CASSLVTGGTHSPLHF.

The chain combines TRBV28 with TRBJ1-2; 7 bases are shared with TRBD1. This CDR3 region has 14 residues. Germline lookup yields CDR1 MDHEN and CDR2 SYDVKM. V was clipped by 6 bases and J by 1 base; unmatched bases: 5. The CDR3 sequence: CASRNRGSNYGYTF. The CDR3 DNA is TGTGCCAGCAGAAACAGGGGAAGTAACTATGGCTACACCTTC.

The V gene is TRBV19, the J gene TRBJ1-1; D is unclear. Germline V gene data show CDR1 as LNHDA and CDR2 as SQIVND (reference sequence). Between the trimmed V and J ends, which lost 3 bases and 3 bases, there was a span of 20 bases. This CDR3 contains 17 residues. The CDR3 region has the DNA TGTGCCAGTAGTATTAAGAGAGGAACTCGTTTGGACACTGAAGCTTTCTTT. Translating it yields CASSIKRGTRLDTEAFF.

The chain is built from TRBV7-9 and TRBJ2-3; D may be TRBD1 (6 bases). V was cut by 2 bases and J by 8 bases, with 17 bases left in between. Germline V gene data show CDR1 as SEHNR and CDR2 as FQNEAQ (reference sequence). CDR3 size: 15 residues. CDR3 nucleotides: TGTGCCAGCAGCTTACTCCGGGACAATTCGGTTACGCAGTATTTT. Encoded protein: CASSLLRDNSVTQYF.